These 8 T cell receptor beta chains were sequenced from one sample in a study of cytomegalovirus exposure and HLA in healthy donors. Generated by immunoSEQ multiplex PCR, the TCRdb table keeps only in-frame clones and is missing some. The sample shows 110,000 or so clones, approximately 90% of them seen only once. Sequencing input: PBMCs. These receptors originate from a man aged 18 to 30 in good health and CMV-seronegative.

This chain joins TRBV6-1 and TRBJ1-2, with 7 positions matching TRBD1. The CDR3 contains 15 residues. Losses at the gene ends were 6 bases for V and 1 base for J; bases not matched to a gene: 8. Germline loops: CDR1 MNHNS, CDR2 SASEGT. CDR3 sequence: CASSGRGSNNYGYTF. CDR3 coding DNA: TGTGCCAGCAGCGGCAGGGGGTCGAATAACTATGGCTACACCTTC.

The chain couples TRBV19 to TRBJ1-2; D unresolved. Germline values: CDR1 LNHDA, CDR2 SQIVND (reference sequence). Trimming stripped 10 bases from V and 4 bases from J, with 13 bases between. The CDR3 sequence is 12 residues long. CDR3 coding DNA: TGTGCCACTAGGGAGGGTGGCTATGGCTACACCTTC. Translated, it gives CATREGGYGYTF.

The chain employs TRBV2 and TRBJ2-4, with 13 bases identical to TRBD2. The germline CDR1 and CDR2 sequences are SNHLY and FYNNEI. This CDR3 has 14 amino acids. V dropped 10 bases and J dropped 8; count of bases not matched to a gene: 8. CDR3 in DNA: TGTGCCACCGAAGGACTAGCGGGAGATCACATTCAGTACTTC. Its translation is CATEGLAGDHIQYF. Using reference TRBV2 and TRBJ2-4 for the parts outside the CDR3, the full variable domain is EPEVTQTPSHQVTQMGQEVILRCVPISNHLYFYWYRQILGQKVEFLVSFYNNEISEKSEIFDDQFSVERPDGSNFTLKIRSTKLEDSAMYFCATEGLAGDHIQYFGAGTRLSVL.

V is TRBV4-1 and J is TRBJ2-7, with a weak D call TRBD1 (6 bases). Trimming removed 3 bases from V and 2 bases from J, with 11 bases in between. The CDR3 length is 14 residues. Germline V CDR1 and CDR2: MGHRA, YSYEKL. CDR3 amino acids: CASSHGGATYEQYF. The CDR3 DNA sequence: TGCGCCAGCAGCCATGGGGGCGCGACCTACGAGCAGTACTTC.

The CDR3 reads CASSGQGIHTGELFF. The CDR3 DNA follows: TGTGCCAGCAGTGGACAGGGTATACACACCGGGGAGCTGTTTTTT. The rearrangement uses TRBV2 and TRBJ2-2, with 7 bases identical to TRBD1. The germline V gene encodes CDR1 SNHLY and CDR2 FYNNEI. V gave up 4 bases and J gave up 3 bases; unmatched junction bases: 5. The CDR3 runs to 15 residues.

The chain is built from TRBV18 and TRBJ1-1; D is perhaps TRBD1 (5 bases). This CDR3 is 16 amino acids long. Per the germline V gene, CDR1 is KGHSH and CDR2 is LQKENI. V dropped 1 base and J dropped 0 bases, with 12 bases sitting between them. CDR3: CASSPLTGSMNTEAFF. The CDR3 DNA reads as TGTGCCAGCTCACCACTTACAGGATCGATGAACACTGAAGCTTTCTTT.

This rearrangement joins TRBV6-5 to TRBJ1-6; a possible D gene is TRBD1 (5 bases). Trimming shortened V by 7 bases and J by 8 bases, and 18 bases separated the two germline ends. Germline V gene sequence: CDR1 MNHEY, CDR2 SVGAGI. CDR3 size: 15 residues. The CDR3 DNA sequence: TGTGCCAGCACCAAAAGGGTCAGGGATCATTCACCCCTCCACTTT. As protein: CASTKRVRDHSPLHF.

This chain uses TRBV28 with TRBJ1-5, with TRBD1 as a possible D gene (5 bases). V dropped 5 bases and J dropped 3 bases, with 17 bases sitting between them. CDR3 size: 16 residues. Germline values: CDR1 MDHEN, CDR2 SYDVKM. The CDR3 DNA follows: TGTGCCAGCAGTAAGGGGCGGACAACTCTCAATCAGCCCCAGCATTTT. Its translation: CASSKGRTTLNQPQHF.